The 19 T cell receptor beta chains below come from one sample, sequenced in a study of T-cell memory formation after mild COVID-19. A single record per CDR3 protein comes from TCRdb applying MiXCR to the 5' RACE reads. The sample shows about 130,000 distinct CDR3 sequences, roughly 6.2% of them seen only once. The sample was PBMCs or a T cell subset sorted from them (not recorded which). These receptors all stem from an adult woman who had mild COVID-19 (a few samples of this study predate the infection). Cell type and time point are not known.

The chain couples TRBV21-1 to TRBJ2-7; no check of the table's D call, TRBD1, against the DNA was made. TRBV21-1 is classified as a pseudogene. This CDR3 has 17 amino acids. In nucleotides, the CDR3 is TGTGCCAGCAGGGGATTGGGACAGGGAGGAAGTCCCTACGAGCAGTACTTC. This gives the protein CASRGLGQGGSPYEQYF.

This chain joins TRBV29-1 and TRBJ1-1, with 10 bases matching TRBD1. This CDR3 comprises 13 residues. The trim removed 7 bases at V and 1 base at J, leaving 3 bases unmatched. Germline V gene data show CDR1 as SQVTM and CDR2 as ANQGSEA. CDR3: CSGDRGSNTEAFF. The CDR3 region has the DNA TGCAGCGGGGACAGGGGATCGAACACTGAAGCTTTCTTT.

This clonotype was found many times. This rearrangement joins TRBV29-1 to TRBJ1-1; D is undetermined. From germline, CDR1 is SQVTM and CDR2 ANQGSEA. There are 13 residues in the CDR3. The V gene lost 4 bases and the J gene lost 0 bases, with 9 bases spanning the gap. The CDR3 sequence is CSVVHSMNTEAFF. CDR3 in DNA: TGCAGCGTTGTTCACAGTATGAACACTGAAGCTTTCTTT.

In the case of this clonotype: This may come from a read error, since a much larger clone is one base off. The CDR3 carries no conserved terminal phenylalanine or tryptophan, so it likely arises from a read error. The gene calls are TRBV5-6 and TRBJ2-5, with 9 bases aligning to TRBD2. The junction had 9 bases not matched to a gene; V was cut back by 4 bases and J by 5 bases. CDR3 length: 15 amino acids. CDR1 and CDR2 from the germline V gene are SGHDT and YYEEEE. The chain's CDR3 is CASSLTSGSWETQYL. The CDR3 DNA is TGTGCCAGCAGCCTGACTAGCGGATCGTGGGAGACCCAGTACTTA.

In this sample, this clonotype turned up a few times. J is TRBJ1-1 and V is TRBV6-5; possible D gene TRBD1, 5 bases. The CDR3 spans 15 residues. V was shortened by 4 bases and J by 4 bases, with 16 bases between the two germline ends. Germline V gene lookup returns CDR1 MNHEY and CDR2 SVGAGI. This chain's CDR3 is CASSWGGVGVTEAFF. In nucleotides, the CDR3 is TGTGCCAGCAGTTGGGGCGGGGTGGGGGTCACTGAAGCTTTCTTT.

The V call is TRBV4-1, the J call TRBJ2-1; 10 bases map to TRBD2. This CDR3 contains 16 residues. V lost 0 bases to trimming and J lost 10 bases; unmatched junction nucleotides: 9. CDR1 and CDR2 from the germline V gene are MGHRA and YSYEKL. The CDR3 coding sequence is TGCGCCAGCAGCCAAGAAGTGCCAAGAGCGGGAGGGGAGCAGTTCTTC. It translates to CASSQEVPRAGGEQFF.

This clonotype was counted only a few times. The chain couples TRBV4-3 to TRBJ2-3; TRBD2 matches 11 bases. Germline V lookup: CDR1 LGHNA, CDR2 YSLEER. V was clipped by 4 bases and J by 2 bases; unmatched bases: 5. This CDR3 spans 16 amino acids. CDR3 DNA: TGCGCCAGCAGCCGCCGACTAGCGGGGAACACAGATACGCAGTATTTT. As protein: CASSRRLAGNTDTQYF.

The rearrangement links TRBV12-3 or TRBV12-4 to TRBJ1-1; maybe TRBD1 (5 bases). Trimming pared 6 bases from V and 4 bases from J, leaving 15 bases between. The CDR3 length is 14 residues. CDR3 DNA: TGTGCCAGCAGCACTCAGCAGGGAAGCACTGAAGCTTTCTTT. This sequence encodes CASSTQQGSTEAFF.

This clonotype was seen only a few times. The chain employs TRBV7-2 and TRBJ2-3, with 10 bases fitting TRBD2. Germline V gives CDR1 SGHTA, CDR2 FQGNSA. The CDR3 length is 15 residues. The trim removed 3 bases at V and 3 bases at J, leaving 3 bases unmatched. CDR3 bases: TGTGCCAGCAGCTTCGGGACTAGCGTAACAGATACGCAGTATTTT. Encoded protein: CASSFGTSVTDTQYF.

The chain employs TRBV4-3 and TRBJ1-1, with D perhaps matching TRBD1 (6 bases). V was cut by 2 bases and J by 10 bases, with 11 bases left in between. CDR3 size: 12 residues. Germline lookup yields CDR1 LGHNA and CDR2 YSLEER. The CDR3 DNA is TGCGCCAGCAGCCAAACAGGGCACGGAGCTTTCTTT. Amino acids: CASSQTGHGAFF.

This clonotype has ten or more counts. CDR3 residues: CASSWTPQGLNYGYTF. The CDR3 nucleotides read TGTGCCAGCAGCTGGACGCCACAGGGTCTCAACTATGGCTACACCTTC. This chain joins TRBV5-5 and TRBJ1-2, with D maybe TRBD1 (6 bases). This CDR3 contains 16 residues. Germline-derived CDR1 and CDR2 are SGHKS and YYEKEE (reference sequence). Trimming removed 3 bases from V and 2 bases from J, with 17 bases in between.

This clonotype was seen a few times. The chain joins TRBV20-1 to TRBJ1-4; no reliable D call. V dropped 5 bases and J dropped 6 bases, with 16 bases sitting between them. This CDR3 is built from 14 residues. The germline gives CDR1 DFQATT, CDR2 SNEGSKA (reference sequence). CDR3 nucleotides: TGCAGTGCTGGGATCTCGACGGAGTATGAAAAACTGTTTTTT. Translation gives CSAGISTEYEKLFF.

The chain employs TRBV5-4 and TRBJ1-2, with D possibly matching TRBD1 (6 bases). The CDR3 covers 15 residues. Germline values: CDR1 SGHNT, CDR2 YYREEE (reference sequence). Trimming stripped 3 bases from V and 3 bases from J, with 15 bases between. DNA for the CDR3: TGTGCCAGCAGCTACCCGGAGACAGGAGACTATGGCTACACCTTC. This encodes CASSYPETGDYGYTF.

The chain recombines TRBV3-1 with TRBJ1-1, with no clear D. The CDR3 covers 15 residues. V was trimmed by 4 bases and J by 2 bases, leaving 14 bases between them. Germline V gene data show CDR1 as LGHDT and CDR2 as YNNKEL (reference sequence). The CDR3 is CASSLAVGFNTEAFF. The CDR3 DNA follows: TGTGCCAGCAGCCTAGCCGTGGGGTTTAACACTGAAGCTTTCTTT.

This chain joins TRBV27 and TRBJ2-4; D tentatively fits TRBD1 or TRBD2 (5 bases each). The germline V gene has CDR1 MNHEY and CDR2 SMNVEV (reference sequence). This CDR3 has 16 residues. V lost 5 bases and J 1 base, leaving 15 bases between the germline ends. CDR3 coding DNA: TGTGCCAGCAGTCACCAGCGAGGGGAGGCCAAAAACATTCAGTACTTC. Protein: CASSHQRGEAKNIQYF.

The gene calls are TRBV18 and TRBJ2-2; D might be TRBD1 (6 bases). The CDR3 loop spans 15 amino acids. The germline CDR1 and CDR2 sequences are KGHSH and LQKENI. The V end lost 3 bases, the J end lost 1 base, and 9 bases lay between the germline ends. The CDR3 DNA reads TGTGCCAGCTCACCGAAGACAGGGAACACCGGGGAGCTGTTTTTT. Translation gives CASSPKTGNTGELFF.

In this sample, this clonotype turned up many times. The rearrangement links TRBV6-5 to TRBJ2-3; 8 bases map to TRBD1. The junction had 4 bases not matched to a gene; V was cut back by 4 bases and J by 4 bases. Germline CDR1 and CDR2: MNHEY and SVGAGI. CDR3 size: 14 residues. In nucleotides, the CDR3 is TGTGCCAGCAGTTTTGACAGGGGTTCAGATACGCAGTATTTT. Amino acids: CASSFDRGSDTQYF.

This clonotype was seen more than once but under ten times. Written as DNA, the CDR3 is TGTGCCAGCAGTTTACGGGGGGGGTTGTTGGGCACTGAAGCTTTCTTT. Protein product: CASSLRGGLLGTEAFF. This chain connects TRBV12-3 or TRBV12-4 to TRBJ1-1, with D possibly being TRBD1 (5 bases). Trimming took off 2 bases at V and 4 bases at J, with 17 bases between the two ends. CDR3 length equals 16 residues.

V is TRBV11-2 and J is TRBJ2-3; 11 bases are a match to TRBD2. V dropped 3 bases and J dropped 4; count of bases not matched to a gene: 9. The CDR3 is 17 amino acids. Germline lookup yields CDR1 SGHAT and CDR2 FQNNGV. For the CDR3, the DNA is TGTGCCAGCAGCTTTGTTAGCGGGGGGGTTTGGGCAGATACGCAGTATTTT. Translating it yields CASSFVSGGVWADTQYF.